A single sample is the source of the 29 T cell receptor beta chains below, sequenced in a study of blood T cells in healthy people across ages. The second PCR ran roughly 7 to 11 cycles with a sample-barcoded 5' primer and J-beta primers. TCRdb re-analysed the 5' RACE reads in MiXCR, keeping a single row per CDR3 protein. The table lists 850,000 to 950,000 distinct CDR3 sequences, around 26% of them singletons. The sequenced sample consisted of blood. These receptors all stem from a woman aged 80 or over in good health.

This clonotype has a count of ten or more. This chain uses TRBV6-5 with TRBJ2-1; TRBD1 matches at 7 bases. The CDR3 contains 16 residues. V trimming: 0 bases; J trimming: 6 bases; junction bases outside the gene matches: 8. Germline V gene data show CDR1 as MNHEY and CDR2 as SVGAGI. In nucleotides, the CDR3 is TGTGCCAGCAGTTACTCTACTACCCCAGGGGGCAATGAGCAGTTCTTC. It translates to CASSYSTTPGGNEQFF.

At least ten counts were recorded for this clonotype. The V call is TRBV12-3 or TRBV12-4, the J call TRBJ2-3; tentatively, D is TRBD2 (5 bases). This CDR3 comprises 14 residues. V was trimmed by 3 bases and J by 0 bases, leaving 7 bases between them. In DNA, the CDR3 is TGTGCCAGCAGTTTTGGACTGAGCACAGATACGCAGTATTTT. The encoded protein is CASSFGLSTDTQYF.

This clonotype was recorded many times. The chain combines TRBV10-1 with TRBJ2-1; 7 bases agree with TRBD1. Germline CDR1 reads WNHNN; CDR2 reads SYGVQD (reference sequence). J gave up 0 bases and V 0 bases, and 5 bases lay outside the gene matches. The length of the CDR3 is 17 residues. The CDR3 is CASSESSRTGSYNEQFF. The CDR3 nucleotides read TGCGCCAGCAGTGAGTCCTCCAGGACAGGCTCCTACAATGAGCAGTTCTTC.

This clonotype showed up many times. V gene TRBV5-1 combines with J gene TRBJ2-3; no clear D gene. CDR3 size: 13 residues. Trimming stripped 8 bases from V and 2 bases from J, with 12 bases between. Germline V gives CDR1 SGHRS, CDR2 YFSETQ. In DNA form, the CDR3 reads TGCGCCAGTTGTCTTGGGGACACAGATACGCAGTATTTT. It is translated as CASCLGDTDTQYF.

This clonotype was counted at least ten times. This chain uses TRBV10-1 with TRBJ2-7; D possibly corresponds to TRBD1 (6 bases). This CDR3 is built from 14 residues. The V gene's germline CDR1 is WNHNN and CDR2 SYGVQD (reference sequence). Trimming removed 10 bases from V and 5 bases from J, with 21 bases in between. CDR3 loop: CATSQGPPPDEQYF. CDR3 bases: TGCGCCACTTCACAGGGACCCCCACCGGACGAGCAGTACTTC.

This clonotype was counted at least ten times. The J gene is TRBJ2-7, the V gene TRBV5-1; D may be TRBD1 (5 bases). The CDR3 sequence is 13 residues long. Germline loops: CDR1 SGHRS, CDR2 YFSETQ. V lost 4 bases, J lost 2 bases, and 10 bases lay in between. DNA of the CDR3: TGCGCCAGCAGCCCCCGACAGCCCTACGAGCAGTACTTC. Its protein is CASSPRQPYEQYF. The full variable domain, completed using reference TRBV5-1 and TRBJ2-7, is KAGVTQTPRYLIKTRGQQVTLSCSPISGHRSVSWYQQTPGQGLQFLFEYFSETQRNKGNFPGRFSGRQFSNSRSEMNVSTLELGDSALYLCASSPRQPYEQYFGPGTRLTVT.

This rearrangement joins TRBV30 to TRBJ1-2; TRBD1 might be the D (6 bases). V dropped 0 bases and J dropped 7 bases, with 9 bases sitting between them. CDR1 is GTSNPN, CDR2 SVGIG, per germline (reference sequence). There are 12 residues in the CDR3. CDR3 loop: CAWSVQGGGYTF. CDR3 bases: TGTGCCTGGAGTGTACAGGGCGGTGGCTACACCTTC.

V and J are TRBV18 and TRBJ1-5; 9 positions agree with TRBD1. The CDR3 loop spans 16 amino acids. Germline trimming cut 2 bases from V and 2 bases from J; bases unmatched to any gene: 4. Germline V lookup: CDR1 KGHSH, CDR2 LQKENI. CDR3 region: CASSPGTGSGNQPQHF. In DNA form, the CDR3 reads TGTGCCAGCTCACCAGGGACAGGGTCGGGCAATCAGCCCCAGCATTTT. The entire variable domain, with the rest obtained from reference TRBV18 and TRBJ1-5, is as follows: NAGVMQNPRHLVRRRGQEARLRCSPMKGHSHVYWYRQLPEEGLKFMVYLQKENIIDESGMPKERFSAEFPKEGPSILRIQQVVRGDSAAYFCASSPGTGSGNQPQHFGDGTRLSIL.

Concerning this clonotype itself: The junction shows a germline mismatch at one end, possibly a read error. V gene TRBV7-8 combines with J gene TRBJ2-3, with D unresolved. The germline CDR1 and CDR2 sequences are SGHVS and FQNEAQ. CDR3 size: 18 residues. CDR3 in DNA: TGTGCCGGCAGCTTAGTTGACTGGTCAGATCCTAGCACAGATACGCAGTATTTT. It encodes CAGSLVDWSDPSTDTQYF.

The chain couples TRBV19 to TRBJ1-5, with a tentative D call TRBD1 (5 bases). The germline V gene has CDR1 LNHDA and CDR2 SQIVND (reference sequence). CDR3 size: 15 residues. Deletions cut 6 bases from V and 1 base from J, with 13 bases between. The CDR3: CASRLDRTSNQPQHF. CDR3 nucleotide sequence: TGTGCCAGTAGATTAGACAGAACAAGCAATCAGCCCCAGCATTTT.

This clonotype was recorded a few times. This chain joins TRBV7-2 and TRBJ1-1; D may be TRBD1 (5 bases). This CDR3 has 14 residues. From germline, CDR1 is SGHTA and CDR2 FQGNSA. Trimming took 5 bases from V and 1 from J, leaving 11 bases between them. The CDR3 nucleotides read TGTGCCAGCAGCATCGGGACTCCGAACACTGAAGCTTTCTTT. Protein sequence: CASSIGTPNTEAFF.

The table lists this clonotype with a count of one. A much more abundant neighbour one base away suggests this may be a read error. The J gene is TRBJ2-1, the V gene TRBV10-2; 12 bases are a match to TRBD2. The CDR3 covers 15 residues. Germline loops: CDR1 WSHSY, CDR2 SAAADI. As DNA, the CDR3 is TGCGCCAGCAGAACTAGCGGGGGGCCCAACAATGAGCGGTTCTTC. This sequence encodes CASRTSGGPNNERFF.

This chain uses TRBV5-5 with TRBJ2-2; possibly TRBD1 or TRBD2 for D (5 bases each). Germline V lookup: CDR1 SGHKS, CDR2 YYEKEE (reference sequence). The germline V and J ends were trimmed by 2 bases and 6 bases, with 11 bases remaining between them. The CDR3 is 14 residues long. The CDR3 bases are TGTGCCAGCAGCTTTCTACAGGACTCCGGGGAGCTGTTTTTT. It encodes CASSFLQDSGELFF.

This clonotype was recorded a few times. The chain carries TRBV5-5 and TRBJ2-7, with TRBD2 matching over 12 bases. This CDR3 has 16 amino acids. In germline, CDR1 is SGHKS, CDR2 YYEKEE (reference sequence). V lost 4 bases to trimming and J lost 2 bases; unmatched junction nucleotides: 7. The CDR3 reads CASSLTSGGLTYEQYF. In DNA, the CDR3 is TGTGCCAGCAGCCTGACTAGCGGGGGTTTAACCTACGAGCAGTACTTC.

This clonotype was detected only once. This may come from a read error, since a much larger clone is one base off. V and J are TRBV7-2 and TRBJ1-4, with D possibly TRBD1 on 5 matching bases. Per the germline V gene, CDR1 is SGHTA and CDR2 is FQGNSA. CDR3 length: 16 amino acids. CDR3 sequence: CASSTPFSGISGKRFF. In DNA, the CDR3 is TGTGCCAGCAGCACCCCTTTCAGCGGGATTTCAGGGAAACGGTTTTTT.

The gene calls are TRBV7-6 and TRBJ1-5; D possibly corresponds to TRBD1 (6 bases). Germline V gene data show CDR1 as SGHVS and CDR2 as FNYEAQ. The CDR3 totals 15 residues. V dropped 5 bases and J dropped 3 bases, with 14 bases sitting between them. Here the CDR3 reads CASSPGQPFNQPQHF. Here the CDR3 DNA reads TGTGCCAGCAGCCCCGGACAGCCTTTCAATCAGCCCCAGCATTTT.

This clonotype was counted at least ten times. The gene calls are TRBV20-1 and TRBJ2-3; 8 bases align to TRBD2. J gave up 1 base and V 0 bases, and 9 bases lay outside the gene matches. The CDR3 loop spans 17 amino acids. CDR1 and CDR2 (germline): DFQATT, SNEGSKA (reference sequence). CDR3 sequence reads: CSARDGALRGGTDTQYF. The CDR3 DNA reads as TGCAGTGCTAGAGATGGGGCTTTGCGGGGGGGCACAGATACGCAGTATTTT.

V usage is TRBV9 and J usage is TRBJ1-1, with D possibly TRBD1 on 5 matching bases. The CDR3 covers 17 residues. V lost 0 bases and J lost 2, with 17 bases in between. Germline CDR1 reads SGDLS; CDR2 reads YYNGEE. CDR3 sequence reads: CASSVGESGRLNTEAFF. The CDR3 nucleotides read TGTGCCAGCAGCGTAGGAGAGTCAGGGAGACTTAACACTGAAGCTTTCTTT.

In this sample, this clonotype turned up a few times. CDR3 amino acids: CSARDPPTLKAFF. In nucleotides, the CDR3 is TGCAGTGCTAGAGATCCCCCAACCTTGAAAGCTTTCTTT. J is TRBJ1-1 and V is TRBV20-1, with D hard to call. The CDR3 totals 13 residues. Trimming left V 0 bases short and J 9 bases short, with 14 bases between. CDR1 and CDR2 from the germline V gene are DFQATT and SNEGSKA (reference sequence).

This clonotype has a count of ten or more. V is TRBV24-1 and J is TRBJ2-3; TRBD2 agrees at 8 bases. With V trimmed by 4 bases and J by 4 bases, 6 bases remained unmatched. The CDR3 loop spans 15 amino acids. Germline V gene lookup returns CDR1 KGHDR and CDR2 SFDVKD. The CDR3 loop reads CATSDHRTSPDTQYF. The CDR3 DNA follows: TGTGCCACCAGTGACCACAGGACTAGCCCAGATACGCAGTATTTT.

In its sample, this clonotype was seen many times. The V gene is TRBV18, the J gene TRBJ1-2; D perhaps matches TRBD1 (5 bases). CDR3 length: 14 amino acids. Germline V gives CDR1 KGHSH, CDR2 LQKENI. V shed 3 bases and J shed 6 bases, with 14 bases lying between them. CDR3 protein: CASSPSREGNGYTF. As DNA, the CDR3 is TGTGCCAGCTCACCGTCTAGGGAGGGGAATGGCTACACCTTC.

This rearrangement joins TRBV11-1 to TRBJ2-1, with a tentative D call TRBD2 (5 bases). The V gene's germline CDR1 is SGHAT and CDR2 FQDESV (reference sequence). The V end lost 5 bases, the J end lost 0 bases, and 11 bases lay between the germline ends. The CDR3 totals 15 residues. The CDR3 nucleotides are TGTGCCAGCAGCCGACCGGGGAGCTCCTACAATGAGCAGTTCTTC. This translates into CASSRPGSSYNEQFF. Drawing the rest from reference TRBV11-1 and TRBJ2-1, the complete variable domain is EAEVAQSPRYKITEKSQAVAFWCDPISGHATLYWYRQILGQGPELLVQFQDESVVDDSQLPKDRFSAERLKGVDSTLKIQPAELGDSAMYLCASSRPGSSYNEQFFGPGTRLTVL.

Many counts were recorded for this clonotype. An end of the junction does not agree with germline; a read error may underlie this. This chain joins TRBV12-3 or TRBV12-4 and TRBJ2-7; 9 bases are shared with TRBD1. The CDR3 has 14 residues. The DNA of the CDR3 is TGTGCCAACAGTTCGGGACAGGGATCCTACGAGCAGTACTTC. Its protein is CANSSGQGSYEQYF.

A few counts support this clonotype. The chain has TRBV7-2 and TRBJ1-6; maybe TRBD1 (6 bases). The CDR3 extends over 15 amino acids. Trimming took 1 base from V and 7 from J, leaving 11 bases between them. Germline-derived CDR1 and CDR2 are SGHTA and FQGNSA. The CDR3 sequence is CASSLVRTENSPLHF. CDR3 sequence (DNA): TGTGCCAGCAGCTTAGTTAGGACAGAAAATTCACCCCTCCACTTT.

The genes are TRBV10-1 and TRBJ2-5; D could derive from TRBD1 or TRBD2 (6 bases each). The J call may not be correct, given that the DNA end is closer to TRBJ2-1. Germline loops: CDR1 WNHNN, CDR2 SYGVQD (reference sequence). The CDR3 consists of 15 residues. The CDR3 loop is CASSPNRGPQETQFF. CDR3 coding DNA: TGCGCCAGCAGCCCTAATCGGGGGCCACAAGAGACCCAGTTCTTC.

Many counts were recorded for this clonotype. The J gene is TRBJ2-5, the V gene TRBV28; maybe TRBD2 (7 bases). CDR1 MDHEN and CDR2 SYDVKM come from the germline V gene. The CDR3 contains 13 residues. V gave up 7 bases and J gave up 5 bases, with 14 bases separating them. In DNA form, the CDR3 reads TGTGCCAGCACGGTGGGGGGGGCGGAGACCCAGTACTTC. Protein product: CASTVGGAETQYF.

About this clonotype: A much larger clone lies one base from this, so it may be a read error. The chain links TRBV20-1 to TRBJ1-5, with unresolved D. Per germline, CDR1 DFQATT and CDR2 SNEGSKA (reference sequence). CDR3 length: 11 residues. The CDR3 DNA reads as TGCAATGCTAGAGAAGATTTGACCCAGCATTTT. Protein sequence: CNAREDLTQHF.

This clonotype was recorded at least ten times. The chain carries TRBV6-5 and TRBJ1-2; no definite D call. The CDR3 length is 16 residues. The V gene lost 0 bases and the J gene lost 3 bases, with 14 bases spanning the gap. Germline V gene sequence: CDR1 MNHEY, CDR2 SVGAGI. The CDR3 coding sequence is TGTGCCAGCAGTTACTCGAGTGCTGCAGGAGACTATGGCTACACCTTC. Amino acid sequence: CASSYSSAAGDYGYTF.

The V gene is TRBV7-9, the J gene TRBJ1-2; D perhaps matches TRBD1 (5 bases). This CDR3 has 16 residues. Germline V gene sequence: CDR1 SEHNR, CDR2 FQNEAQ (reference sequence). Trimming shortened V by 5 bases and J by 6 bases, and 22 bases separated the two germline ends. The CDR3 loop is CASSMGLPGSSNGYTF. CDR3 in DNA: TGTGCCAGCAGCATGGGACTACCGGGATCCAGTAATGGCTACACCTTC.